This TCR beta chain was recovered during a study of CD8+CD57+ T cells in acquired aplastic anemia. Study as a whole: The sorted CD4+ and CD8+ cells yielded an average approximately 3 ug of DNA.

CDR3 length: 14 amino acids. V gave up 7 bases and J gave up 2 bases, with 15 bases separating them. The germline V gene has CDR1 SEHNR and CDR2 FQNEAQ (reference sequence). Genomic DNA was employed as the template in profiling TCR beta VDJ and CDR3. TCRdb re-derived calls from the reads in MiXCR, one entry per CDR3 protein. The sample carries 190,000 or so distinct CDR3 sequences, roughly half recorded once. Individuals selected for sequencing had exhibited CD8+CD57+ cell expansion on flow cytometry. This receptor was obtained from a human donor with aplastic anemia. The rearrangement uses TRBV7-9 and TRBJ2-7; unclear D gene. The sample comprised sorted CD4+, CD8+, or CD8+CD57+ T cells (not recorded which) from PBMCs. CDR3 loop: CASKETQMTYEQYF. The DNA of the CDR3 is TGTGCCAGCAAGGAGACCCAGATGACCTACGAGCAGTACTTC.